Listed below are T cell receptor beta chains from one sample, sequenced in a study of CD8 T cells in Susac syndrome. TCRdb independently ran MiXCR on the immunoSEQ multiplex PCR reads; one entry per CDR3 protein. This table holds around 180,000 distinct CDR3 sequences, 90% to 97% found once. The sequencing input was CD4+ T cells from PBMCs. The receptors come from a human donor with multiple sclerosis. Each CDR3 is given without its conserved first and last residue. Each record gives: D gene, V gene, clone size, CDR3 protein. D genes are given only for firm matches. Clone size is not always given. Where it is, it says once, few, many or a class for expanded clones.

NA TRBV29-1 NA SVGLTVTYEQY
NA TRBV4-1 once ASSHPPRTDTQY
TRBD2 TRBV5-4 NA ASSRTSGGAGDTQY
NA TRBV15 NA ATRPGTSTDTQY
NA TRBV5-4 few ASSLTSGGTDTQY
NA TRBV20-1 NA SAPTRPDTQY
NA TRBV20-1 NA SASPTAWDTGELF
TRBD2 TRBV28 NA ASSPWGGEQY
TRBD1 TRBV7-2 NA ASSTRTGEQF
TRBD1 TRBV20-1 NA SASNRGLPYEQY
TRBD1 TRBV5-1 NA ASSLGSTGGAEVF
NA TRBV20-1 NA SARWAGTDTQY
NA TRBV19 NA ASLGQINQPQH
NA TRBV2 NA ASSSTMNTEAF
NA TRBV7-8 once ASSLFVSPLH
TRBD1 TRBV20-1 NA SARLPAGGKNTEAF
NA TRBV18 few ASSPGPYEQY
TRBD1 TRBV6-5 NA ASRDRDRYEQY
TRBD2 TRBV20-1 NA SANGLAGENTDTQY
TRBD2 TRBV30 NA AWSPLGAGSYNEQF
NA TRBV9 NA ASSVRASGYEQY
NA TRBV20-1 NA SASGQWEAF
NA TRBV30 NA AWSVGRADIQY
NA TRBV20-1 NA SARFMNTEAF
NA TRBV20-1 NA SADEGRYTEAF
TRBD2 TRBV24-1 NA ATSDLASGGTEQF
TRBD1 TRBV12-5 once ASGPPGTVNTEAF
NA TRBV29-1 NA SVSGVYDEQY
TRBD1 TRBV19 NA ASSITGGENEQF